The next 10 T cell receptor beta chains were all read from a single sample in a study of shared clonotypes between healthy human individuals. Sequencing used immunoSEQ multiplex PCR; TCRdb keeps in-frame clones, though not all of them. In the table there are about half a million clones, around 73% of which are singletons. The specimen sequenced was PBMCs. These receptors came from a woman in her forties in good health. Some clones in this sample may be carry-over from other donors' samples.

There are a few counts of this clone. Different DNA sequences within this sample yield the same CDR3. The chain is built from TRBV30 and TRBJ1-1, with 7 bases matching TRBD1. V shed 2 bases and J 3 bases; nucleotides not matched to a gene: 3. Germline-derived CDR1 and CDR2 are GTSNPN and SVGIG (reference sequence). The CDR3 loop spans 13 amino acids. The CDR3 nucleotides are TGTGCCTGGAGTCCCAGGGGGTACACTGAAGCTTTCTTT. This codes for CAWSPRGYTEAFF. The full variable domain, completed using reference TRBV30 and TRBJ1-1, is SQTIHQWPATLVQPVGSPLSLECTVEGTSNPNLYWYRQAAGRGLQLLFYSVGIGQISSEVPQNLSASRPQDRQFILSSKKLLLSDSGFYLCAWSPRGYTEAFFGQGTRLTVV.

The CDR3 here is CASSLGQTQETQYF. The CDR3 nucleotides read TGCGCCAGCAGCTTGGGACAGACCCAAGAGACCCAGTACTTC. The chain couples TRBV5-1 to TRBJ2-5, with D tentatively TRBD1 (5 bases). The CDR3 runs to 14 residues. Germline V gives CDR1 SGHRS, CDR2 YFSETQ. Between the trimmed V and J ends, which lost 0 bases and 1 base, there was a span of 7 bases. The full variable domain, completed using reference TRBV5-1 and TRBJ2-5, is KAGVTQTPRYLIKTRGQQVTLSCSPISGHRSVSWYQQTPGQGLQFLFEYFSETQRNKGNFPGRFSGRQFSNSRSEMNVSTLELGDSALYLCASSLGQTQETQYFGPGTRLLVL.

This clone was recorded once. The J gene is TRBJ2-6, the V gene TRBV5-1; weak D call: TRBD1 (6 bases). The CDR3 runs 16 residues. V gave up 3 bases and J gave up 0 bases, with 10 bases separating them. The germline CDR1 and CDR2 sequences are SGHRS and YFSETQ. The CDR3 region is CASSSTGYSGANVLTF. The CDR3 region has the DNA TGCGCCAGCAGCTCCACAGGGTACTCTGGGGCCAACGTCCTGACTTTC.

The chain carries TRBV6-4 and TRBJ2-1; 9 bases match TRBD2. The junction had 10 bases not matched to a gene; V was cut back by 3 bases and J by 7 bases. CDR1 is MRHNA, CDR2 SNTAGT, per germline. The CDR3 runs 16 residues. Here the CDR3 reads CASSDGEAGGWNEQFF. Written as DNA, the CDR3 is TGTGCCAGCAGTGATGGGGAAGCGGGAGGTTGGAATGAGCAGTTCTTC.

The chain has TRBV7-6 and TRBJ2-7; D uncertain. The V and J ends lost 2 bases and 2 bases respectively, with 10 bases between them. Germline lookup yields CDR1 SGHVS and CDR2 FNYEAQ. The CDR3 length is 14 residues. The CDR3 region has the DNA TGTGCCAGCAGCTTAAGTGGTGGCACCTACGAGCAGTACTTC. This sequence encodes CASSLSGGTYEQYF.

The chain has TRBV5-6 and TRBJ2-5; 8 bases agree with TRBD1. Germline V gives CDR1 SGHDT, CDR2 YYEEEE. This CDR3 is built from 15 residues. V shed 5 bases and J 5 bases; nucleotides not matched to a gene: 11. The CDR3 DNA sequence: TGTGCCAGCAGTTACCCGACAGGGGTTCTGGAGACCCAGTACTTC. Translation gives CASSYPTGVLETQYF. Full variable domain (outside the CDR3, taken from reference TRBV5-6 and TRBJ2-5): DAGVTQSPTHLIKTRGQQVTLRCSPKSGHDTVSWYQQALGQGPQFIFQYYEEEERQRGNFPDRFSGHQFPNYSSELNVNALLLGDSALYLCASSYPTGVLETQYFGPGTRLLVL.

The V call is TRBV7-8, the J call TRBJ1-6, with unresolved D. The CDR3 has 15 amino acids. V was shortened by 3 bases and J by 7 bases, with 13 bases between the two germline ends. The germline gives CDR1 SGHVS, CDR2 FQNEAQ. This CDR3 reads CASSLSHSLNSPLHF. CDR3 sequence (DNA): TGTGCCAGCAGCTTGAGTCACAGCCTAAATTCACCCCTCCACTTT.

This clone occurred a few times. Additional DNA sequences in this sample encode the identical CDR3. This chain joins TRBV9 and TRBJ2-5; D call uncertain. Trimming stripped 0 bases from V and 3 bases from J, with 9 bases between. CDR3 length: 14 amino acids. Germline CDR1 and CDR2: SGDLS and YYNGEE. For the CDR3, the DNA is TGTGCCAGCAGCGTAGGTGCAGCCGAAGAGACCCAGTACTTC. Residues: CASSVGAAEETQYF.

This chain uses TRBV27 with TRBJ2-5, with D hard to call. The germline V and J ends were trimmed by 3 bases and 1 base, with 3 bases remaining between them. Germline lookup yields CDR1 MNHEY and CDR2 SMNVEV (reference sequence). The CDR3 consists of 12 residues. CDR3 region: CASSLVQETQYF. The CDR3 coding sequence is TGTGCCAGCAGTTTGGTCCAAGAGACCCAGTACTTC.

This CDR3 is CASSPDADNSPLHF. The CDR3 region has the DNA TGTGCCAGCAGTCCGGACGCAGATAATTCACCCCTCCACTTT. The chain has TRBV6-1 and TRBJ1-6; D unresolved. The CDR3 length is 14 residues. V gave up 5 bases and J gave up 5 bases, with 10 bases separating them. Germline V gives CDR1 MNHNS, CDR2 SASEGT.